This T cell receptor beta chain was recorded in a study of blood T cells in healthy people across ages. Samples had at least 6.5 million PBMCs isolated from them. With a J-beta primer mix and a sample-barcoded 5' primer, a second PCR ran about 6 to 11 cycles. Every cDNA molecule carried a tag from a template-switch adaptor bearing 12 random nucleotides. TCRdb passed the 5' RACE reads through MiXCR, listing each CDR3 protein once. The table has around 820,000 distinct CDR3 sequences, roughly 25% seen once. The germline V gene encodes CDR1 LGHNA and CDR2 YSLEER. Trimming removed 1 base at V and 2 bases at J, with 12 bases between. There are 15 residues in the CDR3. These data are also associated with another study on T cells of mothers and their children. That study adds: A few healthy Caucasian mothers, along with their six children, were the donors. Each mother gave over 9.5 million TCR beta CDR3 reads; each child, about 3 million.

Sequencing input: blood. This receptor was taken from a boy aged 5-17 years in good health. This chain joins TRBV4-3 and TRBJ2-7; D remains ambiguous. CDR3 protein: CASSQAIRATYEQYF. The CDR3 nucleotides read TGCGCCAGCAGCCAAGCAATAAGGGCCACCTACGAGCAGTACTTC.